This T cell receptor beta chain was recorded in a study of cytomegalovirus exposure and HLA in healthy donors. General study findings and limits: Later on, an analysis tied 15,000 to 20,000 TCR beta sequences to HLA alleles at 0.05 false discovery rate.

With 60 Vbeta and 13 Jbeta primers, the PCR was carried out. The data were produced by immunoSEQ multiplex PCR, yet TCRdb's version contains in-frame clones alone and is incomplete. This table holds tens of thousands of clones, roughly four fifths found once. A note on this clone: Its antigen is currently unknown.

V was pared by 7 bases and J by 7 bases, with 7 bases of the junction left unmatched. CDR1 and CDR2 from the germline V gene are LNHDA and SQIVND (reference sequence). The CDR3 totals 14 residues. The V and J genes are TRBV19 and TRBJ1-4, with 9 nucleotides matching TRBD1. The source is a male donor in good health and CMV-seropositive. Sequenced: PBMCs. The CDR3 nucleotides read TGTGCCAGTACGTCCGGGACAGGGATTGAAAAACTGTTTTTT. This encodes CASTSGTGIEKLFF. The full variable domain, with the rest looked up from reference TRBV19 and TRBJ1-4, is DGGITQSPKYLFRKEGQNVTLSCEQNLNHDAMYWYRQDPGQGLRLIYYSQIVNDFQKGDIAEGYSVSREKKESFPLTVTSAQKNPTAFYLCASTSGTGIEKLFFGSGTQLSVL.